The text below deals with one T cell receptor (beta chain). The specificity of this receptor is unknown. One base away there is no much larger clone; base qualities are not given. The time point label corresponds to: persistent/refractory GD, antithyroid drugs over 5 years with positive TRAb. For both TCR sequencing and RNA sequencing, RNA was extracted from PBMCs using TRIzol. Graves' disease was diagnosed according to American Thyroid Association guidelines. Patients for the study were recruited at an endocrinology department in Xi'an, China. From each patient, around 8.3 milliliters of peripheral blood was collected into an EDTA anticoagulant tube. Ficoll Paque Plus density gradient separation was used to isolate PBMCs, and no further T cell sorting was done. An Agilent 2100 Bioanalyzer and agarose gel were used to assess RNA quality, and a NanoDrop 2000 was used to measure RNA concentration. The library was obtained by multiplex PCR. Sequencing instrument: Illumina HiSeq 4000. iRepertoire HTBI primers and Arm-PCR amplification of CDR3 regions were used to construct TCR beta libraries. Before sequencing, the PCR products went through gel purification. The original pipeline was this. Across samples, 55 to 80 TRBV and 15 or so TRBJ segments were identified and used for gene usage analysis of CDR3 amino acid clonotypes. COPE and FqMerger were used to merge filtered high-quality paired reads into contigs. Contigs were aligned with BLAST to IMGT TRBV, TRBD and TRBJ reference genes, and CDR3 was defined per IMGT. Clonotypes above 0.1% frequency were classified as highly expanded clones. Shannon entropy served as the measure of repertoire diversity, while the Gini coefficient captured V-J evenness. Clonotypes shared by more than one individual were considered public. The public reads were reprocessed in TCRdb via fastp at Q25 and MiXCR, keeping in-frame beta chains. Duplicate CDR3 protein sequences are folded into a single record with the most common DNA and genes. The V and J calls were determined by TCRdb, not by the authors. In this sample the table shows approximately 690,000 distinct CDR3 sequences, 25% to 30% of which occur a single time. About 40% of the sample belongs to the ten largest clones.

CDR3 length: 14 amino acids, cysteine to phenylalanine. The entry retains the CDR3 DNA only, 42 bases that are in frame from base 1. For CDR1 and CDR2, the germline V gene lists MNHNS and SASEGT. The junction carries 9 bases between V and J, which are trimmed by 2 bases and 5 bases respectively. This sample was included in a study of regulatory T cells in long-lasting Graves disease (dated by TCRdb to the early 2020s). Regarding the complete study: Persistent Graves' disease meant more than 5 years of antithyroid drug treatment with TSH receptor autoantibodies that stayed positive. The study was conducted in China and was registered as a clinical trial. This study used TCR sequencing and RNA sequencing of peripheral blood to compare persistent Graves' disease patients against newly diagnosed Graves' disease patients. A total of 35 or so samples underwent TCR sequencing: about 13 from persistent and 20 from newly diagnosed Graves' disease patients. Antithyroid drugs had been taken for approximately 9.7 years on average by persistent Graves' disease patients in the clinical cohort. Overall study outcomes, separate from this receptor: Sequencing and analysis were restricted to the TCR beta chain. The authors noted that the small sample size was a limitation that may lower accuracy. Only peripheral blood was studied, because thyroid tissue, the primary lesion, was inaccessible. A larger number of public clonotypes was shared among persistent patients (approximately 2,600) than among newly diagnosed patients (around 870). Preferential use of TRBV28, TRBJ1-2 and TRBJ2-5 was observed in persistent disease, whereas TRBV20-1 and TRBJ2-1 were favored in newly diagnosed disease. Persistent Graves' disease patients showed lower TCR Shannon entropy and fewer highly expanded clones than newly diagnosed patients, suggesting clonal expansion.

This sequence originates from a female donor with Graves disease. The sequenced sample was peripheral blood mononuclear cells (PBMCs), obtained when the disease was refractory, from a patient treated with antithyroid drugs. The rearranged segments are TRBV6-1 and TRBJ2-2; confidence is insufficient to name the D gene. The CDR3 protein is CASSELQRTGELFF. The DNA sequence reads TGTGCCAGCAGTGAATTGCAACGTACCGGGGAGCTGTTTTTT.